These 27 T cell receptor beta chains were all obtained from the same sample, sequenced in a study of T-cell memory formation after mild COVID-19. TCRdb passed the 5' RACE reads through MiXCR, listing each CDR3 protein once. This sample yields 450,000 to 700,000 distinct CDR3 sequences, of which roughly 18% are seen a single time; approximately 12% belongs to the top ten. The specimen was PBMCs or a T cell subset sorted from them (not recorded which). Receptors were obtained from an adult woman who had mild COVID-19 (a few samples of this study predate the infection). Cell type and time point are not known.

The chain recombines TRBV9 with TRBJ2-1, with D hard to call. The CDR3 loop spans 12 amino acids. Trimming cost V 3 bases and J 4 bases, with 5 bases left between them. Germline V gene sequence: CDR1 SGDLS, CDR2 YYNGEE. The CDR3 here is CASSAEYNEQFF. CDR3 DNA sequence: TGTGCCAGCAGCGCTGAGTACAATGAGCAGTTCTTC.

The V call is TRBV4-1, the J call TRBJ2-7, with 10 bases fitting TRBD2. Germline V lookup: CDR1 MGHRA, CDR2 YSYEKL. The trim removed 3 bases at V and 7 bases at J, leaving 12 bases unmatched. This CDR3 is built from 16 residues. The CDR3 nucleotides are TGCGCCAGCAGCCACGGCCTTAAGCGGGGGGGAATTGAGCAGTACTTC. Translating gives CASSHGLKRGGIEQYF.

The rearrangement uses TRBV6-2 or TRBV6-3 and TRBJ2-7; D might be TRBD2 (6 bases). V lost 3 bases and J lost 3, with 15 bases in between. The CDR3 contains 15 residues. Germline assignment: CDR1 MNHEY and CDR2 SVGEGT. The CDR3 nucleotides read TGTGCCAGCAGTTATGGAGGGGCAGCTGACTACGAGCAGTACTTC. This gives the protein CASSYGGAADYEQYF.

The V gene is TRBV4-2, the J gene TRBJ1-4; 10 bases map to TRBD1. CDR1 LGHNA and CDR2 YNFKEQ come from the germline V gene. The CDR3 has 16 residues. With 6 bases clipped from V and 2 bases from J, the junction kept 6 bases outside the gene matches. The DNA for the CDR3 is TGTGCCAGCAGTGTGGGACAGGGGACGACTAATGAAAAACTGTTTTTT. Its protein is CASSVGQGTTNEKLFF.

V and J are TRBV5-1 and TRBJ2-3; D call uncertain. CDR1 SGHRS and CDR2 YFSETQ come from the germline V gene. The germline V and J ends were trimmed by 3 bases and 1 base, with 12 bases remaining between them. This CDR3 is built from 15 residues. CDR3 in amino acids: CASSSDLVGTDTQYF. Written as DNA, the CDR3 is TGCGCCAGCAGCTCGGACCTGGTCGGCACAGATACGCAGTATTTT.

The table lists this clonotype with a few counts. The V gene is TRBV6-5, the J gene TRBJ1-1, with D perhaps TRBD1 (5 bases). This CDR3 is built from 15 residues. V lost 8 bases to trimming and J lost 0 bases, with 16 bases between them. CDR1 MNHEY and CDR2 SVGAGI come from the germline V gene. CDR3 loop: CASSSWGDLNTEAFF. DNA of the CDR3: TGTGCCAGCTCATCTTGGGGGGACTTGAACACTGAAGCTTTCTTT.

This clonotype has ten or more counts. The CDR3 DNA reads TGTGCCACCAGTGATTTGGGGCGCGGGGACACCGGGGAGCTGTTTTTT. Translation gives CATSDLGRGDTGELFF. The V call is TRBV24-1, the J call TRBJ2-2; tentative D call: TRBD2 (6 bases). Trimming pared 0 bases from V and 3 bases from J, leaving 10 bases between. This CDR3 has 16 amino acids. Germline CDR1 reads KGHDR; CDR2 reads SFDVKD.

The chain employs TRBV18 and TRBJ1-2, with D maybe TRBD1 (5 bases). This CDR3 spans 15 amino acids. The V and J ends lost 1 base and 4 bases respectively, with 13 bases between them. Germline loops: CDR1 KGHSH, CDR2 LQKENI. CDR3 DNA sequence: TGTGCCAGCTCACCACAGGGGAGTGAAGGCTATGGCTACACCTTC. Translating it yields CASSPQGSEGYGYTF.

V is TRBV6-2 or TRBV6-3 and J is TRBJ2-7; 11 nucleotides agree with TRBD2. The CDR3 covers 17 residues. Germline-derived CDR1 and CDR2 are MNHEY and SVGEGT. The V gene end was trimmed by 4 bases and the J gene end by 1 base; junction bases not matched to a gene: 9. The CDR3 DNA reads TGTGCCAGCAGTTCGGGACTAGCGGAGTATAGGTCCTACGAGCAGTACTTC. Translating gives CASSSGLAEYRSYEQYF.

In DNA, the CDR3 is TGTGCCAGTAGTCCCCGGACAGGGCTCGAGCAGTACTTC. Translation: CASSPRTGLEQYF. The rearrangement uses TRBV19 and TRBJ2-7; 8 positions match TRBD1. The CDR3 loop spans 13 amino acids. The J segment lost 6 bases and the V segment lost 5 bases, leaving 6 bases of the junction unmatched. Germline lookup yields CDR1 LNHDA and CDR2 SQIVND (reference sequence).

The gene calls are TRBV11-1 and TRBJ2-3; tentative D call: TRBD1 (6 bases). This CDR3 has 16 residues. The germline CDR1 and CDR2 sequences are SGHAT and FQDESV (reference sequence). Trimming pared 4 bases from V and 3 bases from J, leaving 17 bases between. The CDR3, as DNA: TGTGCCAGCAGCTCCGGTACAGGGTGGGTGACAGATACGCAGTATTTT. It specifies CASSSGTGWVTDTQYF.

This clonotype was counted between two and nine times. The chain combines TRBV7-9 with TRBJ1-2, with D unclear. V was clipped by 5 bases and J by 2 bases, with 21 bases between them. Germline V gives CDR1 SEHNR, CDR2 FQNEAQ (reference sequence). This CDR3 is 17 amino acids long. The CDR3 DNA sequence: TGTGCCAGCAGCCCCGTTGTAGCAAGGTTGGCGAACTATGGCTACACCTTC. The encoded protein is CASSPVVARLANYGYTF.

This clonotype has a count of ten or more. The chain has TRBV6-5 and TRBJ2-2, with 8 bases lining up with TRBD2. CDR3 size: 16 residues. CDR1 and CDR2 from the germline V gene are MNHEY and SVGAGI. CDR3 bases: TGTGCTACCAAAAGGCGGGGGGAGATTAACACCGGGGAGCTGTTTTTT. Amino acids: CATKRRGEINTGELFF.

The chain links TRBV4-2 to TRBJ2-1; 12 positions match TRBD2. The V segment lost 0 bases and the J segment 5 bases; nucleotides outside the gene matches: 2. The CDR3 totals 16 residues. CDR1 and CDR2 from the germline V gene are LGHNA and YNFKEQ. The CDR3 region has the DNA TGTGCCAGCAGCCAAGAGCGGACTAGCGGGAACAATGAGCAGTTCTTC. This codes for CASSQERTSGNNEQFF.

The rearrangement links TRBV7-2 to TRBJ2-5; TRBD2 is a possible D gene (5 bases). The V gene's germline CDR1 is SGHTA and CDR2 FQGNSA. The CDR3 has 14 residues. Trimming removed 7 bases at V and 3 bases at J, with 15 bases between. The CDR3 protein is CASTHGLTEETQYF. The DNA of the CDR3 is TGTGCCAGCACCCATGGACTGACCGAAGAGACCCAGTACTTC. Full variable domain (outside the CDR3, taken from reference TRBV7-2 and TRBJ2-5): GAGVSQSPSNKVTEKGKDVELRCDPISGHTALYWYRQSLGQGLEFLIYFQGNSAPDKSGLPSDRFSAERTGGSVSTLTIQRTQQEDSAVYLCASTHGLTEETQYFGPGTRLLVL.

The chain joins TRBV7-2 to TRBJ1-5; D is ambiguous. CDR1 and CDR2 from the germline V gene are SGHTA and FQGNSA. The CDR3 is 15 amino acids. V was shortened by 6 bases and J by 4 bases, with 16 bases between the two germline ends. This CDR3 reads CASSLGLGANQPQHF. In DNA form, the CDR3 reads TGTGCCAGCAGTCTCGGACTCGGTGCGAATCAGCCCCAGCATTTT.

This clonotype was recorded a few times. The V call is TRBV7-2, the J call TRBJ2-1, with 7 bases lining up with TRBD2. The V gene end was trimmed by 5 bases and the J gene end by 7 bases; junction bases not matched to a gene: 17. Germline CDR1 and CDR2: SGHTA and FQGNSA. The CDR3 is 17 amino acids. The CDR3 coding sequence is TGTGCCAGCAGCCTTCCTACGAGCGGGGCGTACACGAATGAGCAGTTCTTC. Its translation: CASSLPTSGAYTNEQFF.

The V call is TRBV5-1, the J call TRBJ2-7; a weak D match, TRBD1 (6 bases). Germline values: CDR1 SGHRS, CDR2 YFSETQ. The CDR3 has 15 amino acids. The ends were cut back, 7 bases at V and 3 bases at J, with 20 bases in the middle. The CDR3 coding sequence is TGCGCCAGCGCCGCCTACCGGGACACTTACTACGAGCAGTACTTC. Translated, it gives CASAAYRDTYYEQYF.

The chain is built from TRBV4-1 and TRBJ2-7; D may be TRBD2 (6 bases). There are 15 residues in the CDR3. The V end lost 5 bases, the J end lost 0 bases, and 14 bases lay between the germline ends. Per germline, CDR1 MGHRA and CDR2 YSYEKL. The CDR3 region is CASSNPGLDSYEQYF. The CDR3 DNA is TGCGCCAGCAGCAACCCGGGACTGGACTCCTACGAGCAGTACTTC.

The V call is TRBV7-6, the J call TRBJ2-7; 8 nucleotides agree with TRBD2. The V gene's germline CDR1 is SGHVS and CDR2 FNYEAQ. CDR3 length equals 15 residues. Losses at the gene ends were 2 bases for V and 0 bases for J; bases not matched to a gene: 3. As DNA, the CDR3 is TGTGCCAGCAGCTTATCAGCGGGAGACTCCTACGAGCAGTACTTC. Translated, it gives CASSLSAGDSYEQYF.

The J gene is TRBJ2-7, the V gene TRBV6-5; TRBD2 is a possible D gene (7 bases). CDR3 length: 14 amino acids. V gave up 8 bases and J gave up 5 bases, with 19 bases separating them. From germline, CDR1 is MNHEY and CDR2 SVGAGI. The CDR3 DNA follows: TGTGCCAGCCAACCCCTGGGGGGGCGCGACGAGCAGTACTTC. It codes for CASQPLGGRDEQYF.

V usage is TRBV29-1 and J usage is TRBJ2-6; the D is unclear. V was shortened by 6 bases and J by 1 base, with 10 bases between the two germline ends. Germline V gene sequence: CDR1 SQVTM, CDR2 ANQGSEA. The CDR3 length is 14 residues. CDR3 in amino acids: CSVALRSGANVLTF. The CDR3 bases are TGCAGCGTCGCCCTCAGATCTGGGGCCAACGTCCTGACTTTC.

This clonotype was detected only a few times. The chain employs TRBV10-3 and TRBJ2-4, with 8 positions matching TRBD1. CDR3 length: 16 residues. CDR1 and CDR2 from the germline V gene are ENHRY and SYGVKD. J lost 1 base, V lost 0 bases, and 2 bases had no gene match. The DNA for the CDR3 is TGTGCCATCAGTGAGTCCCAGGGGGCTGCCAAAAACATTCAGTACTTC. As protein: CAISESQGAAKNIQYF.

This sequence joins TRBV7-6 and TRBJ2-3, with D maybe TRBD1 (6 bases). The CDR3 is made up of 15 amino acids. V was trimmed by 5 bases and J by 2 bases, leaving 14 bases between them. Germline CDR1 is SGHVS and CDR2 is FNYEAQ. The CDR3 DNA follows: TGTGCCAGCAGCGATGACAGGAGGTACACAGATACGCAGTATTTT. This gives the protein CASSDDRRYTDTQYF.

The rearrangement links TRBV24-1 to TRBJ2-5; 14 bases map to TRBD2. Germline assignment: CDR1 KGHDR and CDR2 SFDVKD. This CDR3 has 19 residues. V shed 4 bases and J 1 base; nucleotides not matched to a gene: 10. The CDR3 protein is CATSDPSPGLAGGQETQYF. The CDR3 nucleotides read TGTGCCACCAGTGACCCCTCCCCCGGACTAGCGGGAGGCCAAGAGACCCAGTACTTC.

The CDR3 nucleotides read TGTGCCATCGGCACGACAGATCAAGAGACCCAGTACTTC. Encoded protein: CAIGTTDQETQYF. The J gene is TRBJ2-5, the V gene TRBV10-3; a weak D match, TRBD1 (5 bases). This CDR3 contains 13 residues. Trimming left V 8 bases short and J 2 bases short, with 12 bases between. Germline V gene sequence: CDR1 ENHRY, CDR2 SYGVKD.

This clonotype was seen more than once but under ten times. The V gene is TRBV4-1, the J gene TRBJ2-7; 8 nucleotides match TRBD2. Germline CDR1 is MGHRA and CDR2 is YSYEKL. The CDR3 consists of 14 residues. Unmatched junction bases numbered 13, after V lost 8 bases and J lost 7 bases. The CDR3 region is CASGVPGTRVEQYF. In nucleotides, the CDR3 is TGCGCCAGCGGAGTTCCCGGGACTAGGGTTGAGCAGTACTTC.